This TCR beta chain is drawn from a study of blood T cell repertoires in COVID-19. About the research overall: Acute and convalescent COVID-19 samples came from the United States, Italy and Spain. T cells, B-cell-depleted T cells, or PBMCs supplied cDNA or gDNA.

Under the authors' procedure: Estimated nucleated cell counts came from reference gene primer amplification. Only in-frame clones appear in the TCRdb table, and some are missing; sequencing was by immunoSEQ multiplex PCR. V, J and clone size reflect that table, while D and trimming were determined from the DNA. The sample includes some 230,000 clones, 80% to 85% seen only once; the top ten take approximately 8%. Germline V CDR1 and CDR2: SEHNR, FQNEAQ (reference sequence). This CDR3 comprises 15 residues. After removal of 4 bases from V and 8 bases from J, the junction contained 10 bases not matched to a gene.

The chain links TRBV7-9 to TRBJ1-2; 10 nucleotides align to TRBD1. Material for sequencing was peripheral blood. This receptor was identified in a woman of 80 years or more with COVID-19, enrolled during active disease. This CDR3 reads CASSSNRDRGGGYTF. Written as DNA, the CDR3 is TGTGCCAGCAGCTCAAACCGGGACAGGGGAGGGGGCTACACCTTC.